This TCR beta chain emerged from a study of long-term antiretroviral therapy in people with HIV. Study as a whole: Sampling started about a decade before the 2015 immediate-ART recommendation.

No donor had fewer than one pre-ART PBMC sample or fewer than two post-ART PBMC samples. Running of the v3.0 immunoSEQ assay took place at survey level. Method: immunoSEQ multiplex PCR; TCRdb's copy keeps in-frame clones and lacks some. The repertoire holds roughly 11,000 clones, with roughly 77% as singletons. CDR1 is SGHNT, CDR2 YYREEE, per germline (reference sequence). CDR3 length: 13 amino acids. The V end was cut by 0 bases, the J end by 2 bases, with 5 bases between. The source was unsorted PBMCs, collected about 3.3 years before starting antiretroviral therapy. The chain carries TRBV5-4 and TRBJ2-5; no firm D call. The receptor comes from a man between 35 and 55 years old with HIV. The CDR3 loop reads CASSLGVQETQYF. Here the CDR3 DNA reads TGTGCCAGCAGCTTGGGGGTTCAAGAGACCCAGTACTTC.